A single sample is the source of the 13 T cell receptor beta chains below, sequenced in a study of PD-1 blockade in mismatch repair-deficient tumors. Method: immunoSEQ multiplex PCR; TCRdb's copy keeps in-frame clones and lacks some. This table has just over 25,000 clones, approximately 84% appearing once. The sample in question was PBMCs, obtained before pembrolizumab treatment. Source of these receptors: an adult with mismatch repair-deficient cancer.

This sequence joins TRBV6-1 and TRBJ2-5, with TRBD1 identical over 7 bases. Unmatched junction bases numbered 10, after V lost 5 bases and J lost 4 bases. CDR3 length: 15 amino acids. Germline CDR1 is MNHNS and CDR2 is SASEGT. The CDR3 sequence: CASSLIVGGGETQYF. In nucleotides, the CDR3 is TGTGCCAGCAGTTTGATCGTAGGGGGCGGAGAGACCCAGTACTTC.

The CDR3, as DNA: TGTGCCAGCAGCGCTTCGGGGATTCGTGGCTACACCTTC. Amino acid sequence: CASSASGIRGYTF. V is TRBV25-1 and J is TRBJ1-2, with no clear D. CDR3 length equals 13 residues. With 6 bases removed from V and 7 bases from J, the gap between germline ends came to 15 bases. Germline CDR1 and CDR2: MGHDK and SYGVNS.

The chain combines TRBV14 with TRBJ1-2, with 7 bases aligning to TRBD1. CDR1 is SGHDN, CDR2 FVKESK, per germline. CDR3 length: 15 amino acids. V lost 5 bases, J lost 7 bases, and 13 bases stayed unmatched. This CDR3 reads CASSFTGAENSGYTF. The DNA of the CDR3 is TGTGCCAGCAGCTTTACAGGGGCGGAGAATAGTGGCTACACCTTC.

Points on this clone: One end of the junction is discordant with germline, which a read error may explain. The chain employs TRBV28 and TRBJ2-2; 10 nucleotides align to TRBD2. Germline CDR1 reads MDHEN; CDR2 reads SYDVKM. The CDR3 spans 19 residues. DNA of the CDR3: TGTGCCAGCACCCCTTTAGCGGGAGGTAGGAGAGGGAACCCCGGGGAGCTGTTTTTT. This codes for CASTPLAGGRRGNPGELFF.

The chain carries TRBV27 and TRBJ2-7, with TRBD1 as a possible D gene (6 bases). Trimming cost V 4 bases and J 7 bases, with 8 bases left between them. CDR3 length equals 11 residues. Germline CDR1 is MNHEY and CDR2 is SMNVEV (reference sequence). Written as DNA, the CDR3 is TGTGCCAGCAGTTCAGGGGTGGAGCAGTACTTC. This encodes CASSSGVEQYF.

The V gene is TRBV5-4, the J gene TRBJ1-1, with D maybe TRBD1 (6 bases). Trimming removed 2 bases at V and 0 bases at J, with 8 bases between. This CDR3 region has 14 residues. CDR1 is SGHNT, CDR2 YYREEE, per germline (reference sequence). CDR3: CASSLGQMNTEAFF. For the CDR3, the DNA is TGTGCCAGCAGCTTAGGACAGATGAACACTGAAGCTTTCTTT.

The CDR3 DNA reads TGTGCCAGCTTTGTACGTCATACACAAAGTCGGGCCAACGTCCTGACTTTC. Translated, it gives CASFVRHTQSRANVLTF. The chain combines TRBV5-8 with TRBJ2-6; no clear D gene. Trimming took 7 bases from V and 5 from J, leaving 22 bases between them. Germline CDR1 reads SGHTS; CDR2 reads YDEGEE. CDR3 length equals 17 residues.

The chain employs TRBV2 and TRBJ2-6, with D unresolved. Per germline, CDR1 SNHLY and CDR2 FYNNEI. Deletions cut 1 base from V and 0 bases from J, with 4 bases between. This CDR3 is 15 amino acids long. The CDR3 loop is CASSEVSSGANVLTF. In DNA, the CDR3 is TGTGCCAGCAGTGAAGTCTCCTCTGGGGCCAACGTCCTGACTTTC.

This chain joins TRBV4-1 and TRBJ2-1; 12 bases agree with TRBD2. Germline V CDR1 and CDR2: MGHRA, YSYEKL. There are 17 residues in the CDR3. The J segment lost 9 bases and the V segment lost 3 bases, leaving 12 bases of the junction unmatched. The CDR3 DNA reads as TGCGCCAGCAGCCAGGGAGGGGCTAGCGGGAGGGCGGGTGAGCAGTTCTTC. Protein: CASSQGGASGRAGEQFF.

In this sample, this clone turned up a few times. The rearrangement uses TRBV28 and TRBJ2-7; D may be TRBD2 (8 bases). The germline CDR1 and CDR2 sequences are MDHEN and SYDVKM. V shed 3 bases and J shed 3 bases, with 24 bases lying between them. This CDR3 spans 18 amino acids. CDR3 protein: CASSFKGGPAGGHYEQYF. CDR3 bases: TGTGCCAGCAGTTTCAAAGGGGGCCCGGCGGGAGGTCACTACGAGCAGTACTTC. Full variable domain (outside the CDR3, taken from reference TRBV28 and TRBJ2-7): DVKVTQSSRYLVKRTGEKVFLECVQDMDHENMFWYRQDPGLGLRLIYFSYDVKMKEKGDIPEGYSVSREKKERFSLILESASTNQTSMYLCASSFKGGPAGGHYEQYFGPGTRLTVT.

The J gene is TRBJ2-1, the V gene TRBV15; 12 bases align to TRBD2. This CDR3 spans 15 amino acids. Germline V gene data show CDR1 as LNHNV and CDR2 as YYDKDF (reference sequence). The ends lost 1 base at V and 10 bases at J; junction bases unmatched: 5. CDR3 nucleotides: TGTGCCACCAGCAGAGGACTAGCGGGAGATGGAGAGCAGTTCTTC. It yields the protein CATSRGLAGDGEQFF. The complete variable domain, with remaining parts taken from reference TRBV15 and TRBJ2-1, reads DAMVIQNPRYQVTQFGKPVTLSCSQTLNHNVMYWYQQKSSQAPKLLFHYYDKDFNNEADTPDNFQSRRPNTSFCFLDIRSPGLGDTAMYLCATSRGLAGDGEQFFGPGTRLTVL.

The rearrangement links TRBV18 to TRBJ2-1; TRBD1 matches at 7 bases. The CDR3 contains 14 residues. Germline V gene lookup returns CDR1 KGHSH and CDR2 LQKENI. With 4 bases clipped from V and 15 bases from J, the junction kept 15 bases outside the gene matches. CDR3 sequence: CASSRPTGQTLLFF. The CDR3 region has the DNA TGTGCCAGCTCACGGCCTACGGGACAGACCCTTCTGTTCTTC.

The chain recombines TRBV25-1 with TRBJ1-5; TRBD1 is a possible D gene (6 bases). The CDR3 is made up of 12 amino acids. The V end lost 5 bases, the J end lost 6 bases, and 8 bases lay between the germline ends. In germline, CDR1 is MGHDK, CDR2 SYGVNS. The CDR3 protein is CASSQGRQPQHF. For the CDR3, the DNA is TGTGCCAGCAGTCAGGGGCGTCAGCCCCAGCATTTT.